This is a list of T cell receptor beta chains from one sample in a study of response to subunit inactivated influenza vaccine. A single record per CDR3 protein comes from TCRdb applying MiXCR to the RT-PCR reads. The sample lists roughly 500,000 distinct CDR3 sequences; under 30% were seen once. These same data were also listed under a study on T cells expressing NK-cell markers.

The sample here was CD4+ T cells sorted from PBMCs, taken about 12 days after vaccination. These receptor sequences come from a man aged 50 to 59 who received an inactivated influenza vaccine. Both conserved end residues are part of each CDR3. The order of the fields is clone size, D gene, V gene, J gene, CDR3 DNA, CDR3 protein. D genes are given only for firm matches. Not every row has a clone size; where given, it reads once, few, many or a size class.

>few|TRBD1|TRBV2|TRBJ2-1
TGTGCCAGCAGATCCGGACAGGGGGCGCTTAGTTTC
CASRSGQGALSF
>-|-|TRBV7-2|TRBJ1-2
TGTGCCAGCAGCTTACGACGCCGCGGGGATGGCTACACCTTC
CASSLRRRGDGYTF
>-|TRBD1|TRBV6-2/TRBV6-3|TRBJ2-5
TGTGCCAGCAGTTACTCGATGGTCTCTCGACAGGGCGGACAAGAGACCCAGTACTTC
CASSYSMVSRQGGQETQYF
>few|TRBD2|TRBV7-2|TRBJ2-7
TGTGCCAGCAGCTCCGGAAGCGGGAGGGCGAGCGAGCAGTACTTC
CASSSGSGRASEQYF
>-|TRBD1|TRBV5-1|TRBJ1-1
TGCGCCAGCAGCGTAGACAGGGGACGAAGGGAAGCTTTCTTT
CASSVDRGRREAFF
>-|-|TRBV7-9|TRBJ1-3
TGTGCCAGCAGCTCGCAGGGAAGCTCTGGAAACACCATATATTTT
CASSSQGSSGNTIYF
>few|-|TRBV4-2|TRBJ1-4
TGTGCCAGCAGCCAGGATTATAATGAAAAACTGTTTTTT
CASSQDYNEKLFF
>-|TRBD2|TRBV3-1|TRBJ2-2
TGTGCCAGCAGCCAACGGACTAGCGGGATGAACACCGGGGAGCTGTTTTTT
CASSQRTSGMNTGELFF
>many|-|TRBV7-9|TRBJ1-2
TGTGCCAGCAGCTTAGCGGGGAGTAACTATGGCTACACCTTC
CASSLAGSNYGYTF
>few|-|TRBV28|TRBJ2-4
TGTGCCAGCAGTTATATCGCAACCAAAAACATTCAGTACTTC
CASSYIATKNIQYF
>-|-|TRBV6-1|TRBJ2-7
TGTGCCAGCAGGAAAAAGAGACTGGGTCCCTACGAGCAGTACTTC
CASRKKRLGPYEQYF
>few|-|TRBV5-8|TRBJ1-1
TGTGCCAGCAGCTTGGGGCATTATAGTCCTGAAGCTTTCTTT
CASSLGHYSPEAFF
>-|-|TRBV5-1|TRBJ2-3
TGCGCCAGCAGCTTGAATTGGGGGGGCCAAGATACGCAGTATTTT
CASSLNWGGQDTQYF
>few|-|TRBV20-1|TRBJ1-5
TGCAGTGCTAGGGGACAAAATCAGCCCCAGCATTTT
CSARGQNQPQHF
>few|TRBD2|TRBV28|TRBJ2-1
TGTGCCAGCAGTTGGGGACTAGCGGGGGGTTACAATGAGCAGTTCTTC
CASSWGLAGGYNEQFF
>-|-|TRBV4-1|TRBJ2-5
TGCGCCAGCAGCCAAGAAGGAAACCCCCAAGAGACCCAGTACTTC
CASSQEGNPQETQYF
>-|-|TRBV24-1|TRBJ2-1
TGTGCCACCAGTGACGACGCCGGGGCCTTCAATGAGCAGTTCTTC
CATSDDAGAFNEQFF
>-|-|TRBV6-1|TRBJ2-5
TGTGCCAGCAGCTCAGGGACGGCAGACCAAGAGACCCAGTACTTC
CASSSGTADQETQYF
>-|-|TRBV24-1|TRBJ2-5
TGTGCCACCAGTGATGACGGACAGGCGGGAGGGACCCAGTACTTC
CATSDDGQAGGTQYF
>many|-|TRBV7-2|TRBJ1-5
TGTGCCAGCAGCCTAACAATGGACAGAAATCAGCCCCAGCATTTT
CASSLTMDRNQPQHF
>few|-|TRBV6-5|TRBJ2-7
TGTGCCAGCAGTTCCGCGGACGGTATCTACGAGCAGTACTTC
CASSSADGIYEQYF
>-|-|TRBV9|TRBJ1-1
TGTGCCAGCAGCGATTACAGGCGCGGAAACACTGAAGCTTTCTTT
CASSDYRRGNTEAFF
>-|-|TRBV20-1|TRBJ1-1
TGCAGTGCAACGAAAGGGATTAGGCCTGAAGCTTTCTTT
CSATKGIRPEAFF
>few|-|TRBV20-1|TRBJ2-7
TGCAGTGCTAGAGAAGGGCCTCTCTACGAGCAGTACTTC
CSAREGPLYEQYF
>-|-|TRBV18|TRBJ2-5
TGTGCCAGCTCACCAGACAGAGGGCCCTGGGAGACCCAGTACTTC
CASSPDRGPWETQYF
>-|TRBD1|TRBV12-3/TRBV12-4|TRBJ1-4
TGTGCCAGCAGTTTAAGACAGGGATGGAACGAAAAACTGTTTTTT
CASSLRQGWNEKLFF
>many|-|TRBV12-3/TRBV12-4|TRBJ2-7
TGTGCCAGCAGTCATACCGACAGCTTTCAATACGAGCAGTACTTC
CASSHTDSFQYEQYF
>-|-|TRBV12-3/TRBV12-4|TRBJ2-1
TGTGCCAGCAGTTCCCCGGAGTATGAGCAGTTCTTC
CASSSPEYEQFF
>-|TRBD1|TRBV7-2|TRBJ1-2
TGTGCCAGCAGCTTAGGGGACAGGGGCCTCTATGGCTACACCTTC
CASSLGDRGLYGYTF
>-|-|TRBV3-1|TRBJ2-1
TGTGCCAGCTCAGCCACACCTGGGAGGGGGAATGAGCAGTTCTTC
CASSATPGRGNEQFF
>few|TRBD1|TRBV6-2/TRBV6-3|TRBJ1-2
TGTGCCAGCAGGGATACCGGGACAGGGTCTTTCTATGGCTACACCTTC
CASRDTGTGSFYGYTF
>-|TRBD1|TRBV6-1|TRBJ2-5
TGTGCCAGCAATGGACAGGGGAAGGCGGAGACCCAGTACTTC
CASNGQGKAETQYF
>-|-|TRBV20-1|TRBJ2-3
TGCAGTGGATGGGACACGGGCCTAGGTACGCAGTATTTT
CSGWDTGLGTQYF
>-|-|TRBV21-1|TRBJ1-1
TGTGCCGCAAGGACGTCCACTGAAGCTTTCTTT
CAARTSTEAFF
>-|TRBD1|TRBV3-1|TRBJ1-5
TGTGCCAGCAGCCCCCACGGGACAGGGGATCAGCCCCAGCATTTT
CASSPHGTGDQPQHF
>-|TRBD1|TRBV7-9|TRBJ1-4
TGTGCCAGCAGCTATTCATACAGGGGCAAAAATGAAAAACTGTTTTTT
CASSYSYRGKNEKLFF
>once|-|TRBV29-1|TRBJ2-1
TGCAGCGTTGAGAAAGGTGAGCAGTTCTTC
CSVEKGEQFF
>few|TRBD2|TRBV24-1|TRBJ2-3
TGTGCCACCAGTGATTCCCGGCTAGCGGGATACACAGATACGCAGTATTTT
CATSDSRLAGYTDTQYF
>few|TRBD1|TRBV9|TRBJ2-2
TGTGCCAGCAGCCCACGACAGGGCCGAAACACCGGGGAGCTGTTTTTT
CASSPRQGRNTGELFF
>-|-|TRBV5-5|TRBJ2-7
TGTGCCAGCAGCGTCTTAGGGGACGGCTCCTACGAGCAGTACTTC
CASSVLGDGSYEQYF
>-|-|TRBV19|TRBJ1-5
TGTGCCAGTAGTATAGCTAGGGCCCACCAGCCCCAGCATTTT
CASSIARAHQPQHF
>-|-|TRBV12-3/TRBV12-4|TRBJ2-1
TGTGCCAGCAGTTTTTGGCCTCCCCCGCGGGATGAGCAGTTCTTC
CASSFWPPPRDEQFF
>-|-|TRBV2|TRBJ2-3
TGTGCCAGCAATGACCAGCGGAGCACAGATACGCAGTATTTT
CASNDQRSTDTQYF
>few|-|TRBV5-1|TRBJ1-6
TGCGCCAGCAGCTTGGCAGGAGCGGAGCCCCTCCACTTT
CASSLAGAEPLHF
>-|-|TRBV6-1|TRBJ2-7
TGTGCCAGCAGGAACTCCCGGGACTACGAGCAGTACTTC
CASRNSRDYEQYF
>few|-|TRBV15|TRBJ2-5
TGTGCCACCAGCAGAGCTCTACGTACCGGGATCGGAGGGGAGACCCAGTACTTC
CATSRALRTGIGGETQYF
>-|TRBD2|TRBV5-1|TRBJ2-1
TGCGCCAGCAGCATGGGACTAGCGGGAGGGCCCGAGCAGTTCTTC
CASSMGLAGGPEQFF
>-|-|TRBV29-1|TRBJ2-3
TGCAGCGTTGCCCGAGACAGAGAACCAGATACGCAGTATTTT
CSVARDREPDTQYF
>-|TRBD1|TRBV28|TRBJ1-6
TGTGCCAGCAGTTCCCTGGACAGGGGGTCCTATAATTCACCCCTCCACTTT
CASSSLDRGSYNSPLHF
>-|-|TRBV10-3|TRBJ1-5
TGTGCCAGCCAAAGGGACAGCAATCAGCCCCAGCATTTT
CASQRDSNQPQHF
>few|-|TRBV7-7|TRBJ2-3
TGTGCTAGCAGCCAATCGGCTAGTGGAGGCACAGATACGCAGTATTTT
CASSQSASGGTDTQYF
>-|TRBD1|TRBV5-1|TRBJ2-5
TGCGCCAGCAGCTTTGACAGGGGCCGTAAAAAGCAAGAGACCCAGTACTTC
CASSFDRGRKKQETQYF
>few|-|TRBV11-2|TRBJ2-7
TGTGCCAGCAGCCTTACGGGGACGGGGGCCTTCACCTACGAGCAGTACTTC
CASSLTGTGAFTYEQYF
>-|TRBD1|TRBV29-1|TRBJ2-5
TGCAGCGTCGGATCGGGACAGGGGCCGCTCCTCCAAGAGACCCAGTACTTC
CSVGSGQGPLLQETQYF
>-|-|TRBV6-5|TRBJ1-1
TGTGCCAGCAGTTACTCGATCGGCGTGGCTGAAGCTTTCTTT
CASSYSIGVAEAFF
>-|-|TRBV11-2|TRBJ1-4
TGTGCCAGCAGCTTAGGAGTTCGTCAGGGGACTGTCAGTGAAAAACTGTTTTTT
CASSLGVRQGTVSEKLFF
>-|-|TRBV21-1|TRBJ1-2
TGTGCCAGCAGCAAAGGTCAGAACTATGGCTACACCTTC
CASSKGQNYGYTF
>few|-|TRBV6-1|TRBJ2-3
TGTGCCAGCAGTGTGGGGGGGCCTCGAGGCACAGATACGCAGTATTTT
CASSVGGPRGTDTQYF